Each of the 6 T cell receptor beta chains below was sequenced from the same sample in a study of T cells in tumors after PD-1 blockade. The repertoire was sequenced with immunoSEQ multiplex PCR; TCRdb's copy has only in-frame clones and lacks some. The sample has some 43,000 clones, 65% to 85% seen once. Sample: PBMCs, taken before anti-PD-1 treatment. The receptors were sampled from a human donor with basal cell carcinoma.

This clone is judged medium-sized. The CDR3 sequence is CAIGSGGADEQYF. The CDR3 DNA sequence: TGTGCCATCGGGAGCGGGGGGGCCGACGAGCAGTACTTC. The rearrangement links TRBV10-3 to TRBJ2-7, with 10 positions matching TRBD2. The CDR3 consists of 13 residues. With V trimmed by 8 bases and J by 5 bases, 6 bases remained unmatched. Germline V lookup: CDR1 ENHRY, CDR2 SYGVKD.

The chain recombines TRBV11-3 with TRBJ2-1; TRBD1 matches 8 bases. Trimming cost V 1 base and J 3 bases; bases outside gene matches: 2. CDR3 length: 15 amino acids. CDR1 SGHNT and CDR2 YENEEA come from the germline V gene. The CDR3 is CASSLGRGLYNEQFF. CDR3 DNA: TGTGCCAGCAGCTTAGGCAGGGGGCTCTACAATGAGCAGTTCTTC.

This clone was detected once. This chain connects TRBV11-2 to TRBJ2-5; 10 bases agree with TRBD2. CDR1 SGHAT and CDR2 FQNNGV come from the germline V gene. V gave up 4 bases and J gave up 5 bases; unmatched junction bases: 16. The CDR3 is 18 amino acids. The CDR3 bases are TGTGCCAGCAGCTATTGGGACCTAGCGGGGGCCTGGGGGGAGACCCAGTACTTC. It specifies CASSYWDLAGAWGETQYF. Drawing the rest from reference TRBV11-2 and TRBJ2-5, the complete variable domain is EAGVAQSPRYKIIEKRQSVAFWCNPISGHATLYWYQQILGQGPKLLIQFQNNGVVDDSQLPKDRFSAERLKGVDSTLKIQPAKLEDSAVYLCASSYWDLAGAWGETQYFGPGTRLLVL.

This chain's CDR3 is CASSSWTGVNTGELFF. CDR3 nucleotides: TGTGCCAGCAGCTCCTGGACAGGGGTGAACACCGGGGAGCTGTTTTTT. This rearrangement joins TRBV5-6 to TRBJ2-2; 9 nucleotides align to TRBD1. The germline V gene has CDR1 SGHDT and CDR2 YYEEEE. This CDR3 comprises 16 residues. The trim removed 3 bases at V and 1 base at J, leaving 4 bases unmatched.

The chain is built from TRBV6-6 and TRBJ1-3; maybe TRBD1 (5 bases). The CDR3 consists of 14 residues. V was cut by 5 bases and J by 4 bases, with 12 bases left in between. The germline CDR1 and CDR2 sequences are MNHNY and SVGAGI (reference sequence). The DNA for the CDR3 is TGTGCCAGCAGTGACTGGGGGGACGGAAACACCATATATTTT. Translating it yields CASSDWGDGNTIYF.

This chain links TRBV4-1 with TRBJ1-2, with 7 nucleotides matching TRBD1. This CDR3 has 14 amino acids. The germline V gene encodes CDR1 MGHRA and CDR2 YSYEKL. With V trimmed by 2 bases and J by 7 bases, 7 bases remained unmatched. The DNA of the CDR3 is TGCGCCAGCAGCCAAACACAGGGGAGGAGTGGCTACACCTTC. Its translation is CASSQTQGRSGYTF.